Each of the 3 T cell receptor beta chains below was sequenced from the same sample in a study of persistence of HIV-infected CD4 T cells. The stimulus was an HIV-1 Gag 15-mer peptide pool, 0.85 to 1 ug/peptide/mL. Memory cells lacking CD40L and CD69 with high CD45RO were sorted. The libraries were made with immunoSEQ version 4 in survey mode. Generated by immunoSEQ multiplex PCR, the TCRdb table keeps only in-frame clones and is missing some. There are about 36,000 clones in the sample; 85% occur only once, and around 5.9% lies in the top ten. No antigen is known for these receptors. The source material was cultured CD4+ T cells from PBMCs, sampled from a patient who received antiretroviral therapy. These receptors all come from an adult with HIV. The donor label of this sample is uncertain.

V is TRBV3-1 (or the pseudogene TRBV3-2) and J is TRBJ1-1; the match to TRBD1 covers 7 bases. The germline V gene has CDR1 LGHDT and CDR2 YNNKEL (reference sequence). The ends lost 6 bases at V and 12 bases at J; junction bases unmatched: 13. The CDR3 runs 13 residues. In nucleotides, the CDR3 is TGTGCCAGCAGTCGACAGGGAGGGGTAGTGCCTTTCTTT. This codes for CASSRQGGVVPFF.

The chain is built from TRBV19 and TRBJ1-1; TRBD1 agrees at 7 bases. Trimming at V came to 5 bases and at J to 3 bases, leaving 6 bases not matched to a gene. Germline CDR1 LNHDA, CDR2 SQIVND (reference sequence). This CDR3 has 14 amino acids. The CDR3 region has the DNA TGTGCCAGTAGTGGACGGACAGGATACACTGAAGCTTTCTTT. The encoded protein is CASSGRTGYTEAFF.

This clone was recorded only once. V gene TRBV6-5 combines with J gene TRBJ1-6; D remains unclear. Trimming cost V 2 bases and J 7 bases, with 3 bases left between them. The CDR3 covers 12 residues. Germline V gene lookup returns CDR1 MNHEY and CDR2 SVGAGI. The CDR3 loop is CASSYGNSPLHF. The CDR3 coding sequence is TGTGCCAGCAGTTACGGCAATTCACCCCTCCACTTT.